A single sample is the source of the 24 T cell receptor beta chains below, sequenced in a study of cytomegalovirus exposure and HLA in healthy donors. The PCR used 60 Vbeta and 13 Jbeta primers. Sequenced by immunoSEQ multiplex PCR; TCRdb stores in-frame clones only, minus some. In the table there are 250,000 to 350,000 clones, 70% to 90% of which are singletons. Sequences were obtained from PBMCs. All receptors derive from a woman aged 18 to 35 in good health and CMV-seronegative.

V and J are TRBV19 and TRBJ2-2, with D perhaps matching TRBD2 (6 bases). The CDR3 spans 12 residues. Trimming removed 5 bases from V and 9 bases from J, with 10 bases in between. Per germline, CDR1 LNHDA and CDR2 SQIVND (reference sequence). The CDR3 region is CASSGDLWELFF. The CDR3, as DNA: TGTGCCAGTAGTGGGGACTTGTGGGAGCTGTTTTTT.

V is TRBV6-5 and J is TRBJ2-7, with 8 bases fitting TRBD2. Trimming removed 5 bases from V and 3 bases from J; junction bases left unmatched: 9. This CDR3 is built from 15 residues. The germline V gene has CDR1 MNHEY and CDR2 SVGAGI. CDR3 region: CASSAPPSGFYEQYF. In DNA, the CDR3 is TGTGCCAGCAGTGCCCCCCCTAGCGGGTTCTACGAGCAGTACTTC.

This chain uses TRBV4-1 with TRBJ1-2; perhaps TRBD1 as D (5 bases). The germline gives CDR1 MGHRA, CDR2 YSYEKL. V gave up 0 bases and J gave up 8 bases, with 16 bases separating them. The CDR3 is 15 amino acids. CDR3 sequence: CASSQEDPRGGGYTF. CDR3 nucleotides: TGCGCCAGCAGCCAAGAAGACCCTCGGGGGGGAGGCTACACCTTC.

V usage is TRBV4-1 and J usage is TRBJ2-7; D is unclear. The CDR3 runs 14 residues. Germline V lookup: CDR1 MGHRA, CDR2 YSYEKL. V lost 7 bases to trimming and J lost 2 bases, with 15 bases between them. DNA of the CDR3: TGCGCCAGCAAATTTGACTTGGGTACCTACGAGCAGTACTTC. This translates into CASKFDLGTYEQYF.

The J gene is TRBJ1-3, the V gene TRBV30; possible D gene TRBD1, 6 bases. Trimming took 2 bases from V and 5 from J, leaving 13 bases between them. The CDR3 is 14 amino acids. Germline V CDR1 and CDR2: GTSNPN, SVGIG (reference sequence). The CDR3 loop reads CAWSKTGMRNTIYF. The CDR3 DNA reads as TGTGCCTGGAGTAAGACAGGCATGAGAAACACCATATATTTT.

V and J are TRBV4-1 and TRBJ1-2; 11 positions agree with TRBD1. Germline lookup yields CDR1 MGHRA and CDR2 YSYEKL. The length of the CDR3 is 14 residues. Unmatched junction bases numbered 8, after V lost 0 bases and J lost 14 bases. CDR3 amino acids: CASSQDGAGTGGTF. The CDR3 nucleotides are TGCGCCAGCAGCCAAGACGGGGCGGGGACAGGGGGTACCTTC.

The rearrangement joins TRBV11-2 to TRBJ1-1, with 9 positions matching TRBD1. The CDR3 covers 15 residues. Trimming took 7 bases from V and 5 from J; bases not matched to a gene: 11. The germline gives CDR1 SGHAT, CDR2 FQNNGV. The CDR3 sequence is CASTTSDRGYTEAFF. CDR3 nucleotide sequence: TGTGCCAGCACCACGTCGGACAGGGGATATACTGAAGCTTTCTTT. Based on the CDR3 plus reference TRBV11-2 and TRBJ1-1, the full variable domain is EAGVAQSPRYKIIEKRQSVAFWCNPISGHATLYWYQQILGQGPKLLIQFQNNGVVDDSQLPKDRFSAERLKGVDSTLKIQPAKLEDSAVYLCASTTSDRGYTEAFFGQGTRLTVV.

The chain employs TRBV27 and TRBJ2-7, with TRBD1 identical over 7 bases. The V segment lost 5 bases and the J segment 2 bases; nucleotides outside the gene matches: 6. There are 14 residues in the CDR3. Per the germline V gene, CDR1 is MNHEY and CDR2 is SMNVEV (reference sequence). The CDR3 nucleotides read TGTGCCAGCAGTCCGACAGGGTCAACCTACGAGCAGTACTTC. Its translation is CASSPTGSTYEQYF.

This chain joins TRBV5-4 and TRBJ2-5; TRBD1 matches 9 bases. The last part of the DNA fits TRBJ2-7 better; the J call may be wrong. The CDR3 extends over 15 amino acids. Germline CDR1 is SGHNT and CDR2 is YYREEE (reference sequence). DNA for the CDR3: TGTGCCAGCAGCTCTAAGACAGGGGGCTCCTACGAGCAGTACTTC. Amino acid sequence: CASSSKTGGSYEQYF.

The V gene is TRBV2, the J gene TRBJ2-3, with 7 bases matching TRBD2. The CDR3 runs 15 residues. V trimming: 2 bases; J trimming: 2 bases; junction bases outside the gene matches: 4. CDR1 is SNHLY, CDR2 FYNNEI, per germline. CDR3 amino acids: CASSEMGGDTDTQYF. The CDR3 DNA sequence: TGTGCCAGCAGTGAAATGGGGGGGGACACAGATACGCAGTATTTT. Full variable domain (missing parts from reference TRBV2 and TRBJ2-3): EPEVTQTPSHQVTQMGQEVILRCVPISNHLYFYWYRQILGQKVEFLVSFYNNEISEKSEIFDDQFSVERPDGSNFTLKIRSTKLEDSAMYFCASSEMGGDTDTQYFGPGTRLTVL.

J is TRBJ1-4 and V is TRBV25-1; 8 bases fit TRBD1. This CDR3 is 15 amino acids long. The V segment lost 4 bases and the J segment 7 bases; nucleotides outside the gene matches: 8. Per the germline V gene, CDR1 is MGHDK and CDR2 is SYGVNS. The CDR3 DNA sequence: TGTGCCAGCAGTGCATCAGGGGGCGGAGGTGAAAAACTGTTTTTT. This gives the protein CASSASGGGGEKLFF.

The CDR3: CASSRTGLKGYTF. The CDR3 bases are TGTGCCAGCAGCCGGACAGGTTTAAAGGGCTACACCTTC. This rearrangement joins TRBV6-5 to TRBJ1-2, with TRBD1 identical over 7 bases. The CDR3 is made up of 13 amino acids. Germline V gene data show CDR1 as MNHEY and CDR2 as SVGAGI. V lost 6 bases to trimming and J lost 8 bases; unmatched junction nucleotides: 9.

Only one count was recorded for this clone. The rearrangement joins TRBV7-3 to TRBJ2-3, with 7 bases matching TRBD2. The CDR3 has 13 amino acids. The germline V gene has CDR1 SGHTA and CDR2 FQGTGA. V lost 6 bases, J lost 0 bases, and 0 bases stayed unmatched. CDR3 nucleotide sequence: TGTGCCAGCAGGGGGGGGAGCACAGATACGCAGTATTTT. Translated: CASRGGSTDTQYF.

V gene TRBV27 combines with J gene TRBJ2-7; tentatively, D is TRBD1 (6 bases). The ends were cut back, 6 bases at V and 4 bases at J, with 19 bases in the middle. This CDR3 has 15 residues. Germline values: CDR1 MNHEY, CDR2 SMNVEV (reference sequence). Here the CDR3 reads CASSAKGGGWYEQYF. The CDR3 DNA sequence: TGTGCCAGCAGCGCAAAAGGGGGTGGCTGGTACGAGCAGTACTTC.

This rearrangement joins TRBV2 to TRBJ2-3; possibly TRBD1 for D (6 bases). CDR1 is SNHLY and CDR2 is FYNNEI in the germline V gene. V dropped 8 bases and J dropped 0 bases, with 18 bases sitting between them. CDR3 length: 16 residues. CDR3 nucleotide sequence: TGTGCCAGCCAATTCTCACAGGGAACTAGCACAGATACGCAGTATTTT. It yields the protein CASQFSQGTSTDTQYF.

V is TRBV11-1 and J is TRBJ2-3; D unclear. Germline lookup yields CDR1 SGHAT and CDR2 FQDESV (reference sequence). The CDR3 spans 14 residues. The germline V and J ends were trimmed by 5 bases and 1 base, with 10 bases remaining between them. CDR3: CASSPGYGTDTQYF. CDR3 sequence (DNA): TGTGCCAGCAGCCCCGGGTACGGCACAGATACGCAGTATTTT.

The CDR3 is CASSLKRDGYTF. The CDR3 bases are TGTGCCAGCAGTTTGAAGAGGGATGGCTACACCTTC. V gene TRBV28 combines with J gene TRBJ1-2; D is undetermined. Germline V gene lookup returns CDR1 MDHEN and CDR2 SYDVKM. Trimming took off 3 bases at V and 6 bases at J, with 8 bases between the two ends. The length of the CDR3 is 12 residues.

This clone has just one count. The chain uses TRBV11-2 and TRBJ2-3; 13 bases match TRBD2. J was trimmed by 2 bases and V by 5 bases; bases with no gene match: 10. The CDR3 runs to 18 residues. The germline V gene encodes CDR1 SGHAT and CDR2 FQNNGV. The CDR3 spells CASSRTSGGGPHTDTQYF. DNA of the CDR3: TGTGCCAGCAGCCGGACTAGCGGGGGCGGACCCCACACAGATACGCAGTATTTT.

The V gene is TRBV11-2, the J gene TRBJ1-2; possibly TRBD1 for D (5 bases). The germline CDR1 and CDR2 sequences are SGHAT and FQNNGV. The V end lost 1 base, the J end lost 0 bases, and 9 bases lay between the germline ends. The CDR3 is 15 residues long. The CDR3 here is CASSLGTPANYGYTF. The CDR3 nucleotides are TGTGCCAGCAGCTTAGGGACACCAGCTAACTATGGCTACACCTTC.

The chain combines TRBV6-5 with TRBJ2-1; TRBD2 aligns across 11 bases. Germline V lookup: CDR1 MNHEY, CDR2 SVGAGI. V was clipped by 10 bases and J by 7 bases; unmatched bases: 6. CDR3 length equals 13 residues. CDR3 residues: CATSGGFINEQFF. Written as DNA, the CDR3 is TGTGCCACTAGCGGGGGGTTTATTAATGAGCAGTTCTTC.

The gene calls are TRBV9 and TRBJ2-3; possibly TRBD1 for D (6 bases). The CDR3 spans 15 residues. V was clipped by 3 bases and J by 0 bases, with 11 bases between them. Germline assignment: CDR1 SGDLS and CDR2 YYNGEE. The CDR3 coding sequence is TGTGCCAGCAGCGCGCGAGGACAGAGCACAGATACGCAGTATTTT. Protein sequence: CASSARGQSTDTQYF.

The chain is built from TRBV11-2 and TRBJ2-1, with 13 bases matching TRBD2. Germline V gene lookup returns CDR1 SGHAT and CDR2 FQNNGV. V shed 4 bases, J shed 6 bases, and the junction held 6 bases outside the gene matches. The CDR3 contains 16 residues. CDR3 sequence: CASSSGLAGEPNEQFF. The CDR3 nucleotides are TGTGCCAGCAGCTCCGGACTAGCGGGAGAACCCAATGAGCAGTTCTTC.

The CDR3 DNA reads as TGTGCCTGGAGTGCCGTTGTTTTCACAGATACGCAGTATTTT. This sequence encodes CAWSAVVFTDTQYF. This sequence joins TRBV30 and TRBJ2-3; no clear D gene. The V end lost 1 base, the J end lost 2 bases, and 10 bases lay between the germline ends. This CDR3 comprises 14 residues. Looked up from germline, CDR1 is GTSNPN and CDR2 is SVGIG (reference sequence).

The rearrangement joins TRBV6-6 to TRBJ1-5, with no clear D. V was clipped by 4 bases and J by 2 bases, with 9 bases between them. The CDR3 covers 14 residues. Germline CDR1 and CDR2: MNHNY and SVGAGI (reference sequence). The CDR3 DNA is TGTGCCAGCAGTTTACCGTCGGGCAATCAGCCCCAGCATTTT. It specifies CASSLPSGNQPQHF.